This TCR beta chain was sequenced during a study of PD-1 blockade in classical Hodgkin lymphoma. Across the whole study: Intravenous nivolumab at 3 mg/kg was given to patients every 2 weeks.

Study-wide findings and caveats: Baseline diversity was lower in partial responders and progressors than complete responders. The study found that TCR diversity rose significantly by C4D1 in CD4+ but not CD8+ cells. Newly diagnosed patients were said to have less baseline TCR diversity than healthy donors did.

Every single patient, without exception, relapsed after autologous stem cell transplantation, and brentuximab vedotin exposure varied. About this clone: Its target is unknown. Different DNA sequences within this sample yield the same CDR3.

Trimming took off 3 bases at V and 0 bases at J, with 6 bases between the two ends. The CDR3 totals 15 residues. Germline assignment: CDR1 SEHNR and CDR2 FQNEAQ (reference sequence). The data were produced by immunoSEQ multiplex PCR, yet TCRdb's version contains in-frame clones alone and is incomplete. Of tens of thousands of clones listed, roughly 80% are singletons. The sequence was collected from a human donor with classical Hodgkin lymphoma. Source: peripheral blood mononuclear cells (PBMCs), taken at baseline. The genes are TRBV7-9 and TRBJ2-6; D call uncertain. The CDR3 reads CASSFWVSGANVLTF. The CDR3 nucleotides are TGTGCCAGCAGCTTTTGGGTCTCTGGGGCCAACGTCCTGACTTTC.